This entry lists 14 T cell receptor beta chains sequenced from one sample in a study of T cells after yellow fever vaccination. TCRdb itself ran the 5' RACE reads through MiXCR, one entry per CDR3 protein. This table has some 560,000 distinct CDR3 sequences, about 19% appearing once. The specimen was PBMCs, collected 15 days after the yellow fever booster vaccination. The receptors derive from a man under 40 who received the YFV17D yellow fever vaccine.

The chain has TRBV5-1 and TRBJ2-3; 8 nucleotides align to TRBD1. V dropped 3 bases and J dropped 5; count of bases not matched to a gene: 8. This CDR3 has 15 residues. The germline gives CDR1 SGHRS, CDR2 YFSETQ. For the CDR3, the DNA is TGCGCCAGCAGCTCCGGGACAGGAATGCGAGATACGCAGTATTTT. Its translation: CASSSGTGMRDTQYF. The variable domain in full, completed from reference TRBV5-1 and TRBJ2-3, reads KAGVTQTPRYLIKTRGQQVTLSCSPISGHRSVSWYQQTPGQGLQFLFEYFSETQRNKGNFPGRFSGRQFSNSRSEMNVSTLELGDSALYLCASSSGTGMRDTQYFGPGTRLTVL.

This clonotype turned up a few times. The chain links TRBV20-1 to TRBJ2-3; the D gene could be TRBD1 or TRBD2 (5 bases each). With 3 bases removed from V and 7 bases from J, the gap between germline ends came to 17 bases. The CDR3 totals 14 residues. Germline V gene lookup returns CDR1 DFQATT and CDR2 SNEGSKA (reference sequence). DNA for the CDR3: TGCAGTGCTAGGCCAGGGTACGGGGCTTATACGCAGTATTTT. Residues: CSARPGYGAYTQYF.

In its sample, this clonotype was seen a few times. The chain employs TRBV19 and TRBJ2-1, with 7 bases that match TRBD1. CDR3 length: 15 amino acids. Losses at the gene ends were 6 bases for V and 0 bases for J; bases not matched to a gene: 5. Germline V gives CDR1 LNHDA, CDR2 SQIVND (reference sequence). CDR3 in DNA: TGTGCCAGTAGGTTCACAGGGGACTCCTACAATGAGCAGTTCTTC. Translated, it gives CASRFTGDSYNEQFF. The full variable domain, its missing parts supplied by reference TRBV19 and TRBJ2-1, is DGGITQSPKYLFRKEGQNVTLSCEQNLNHDAMYWYRQDPGQGLRLIYYSQIVNDFQKGDIAEGYSVSREKKESFPLTVTSAQKNPTAFYLCASRFTGDSYNEQFFGPGTRLTVL.

The gene calls are TRBV7-3 and TRBJ2-1, with 13 nucleotides matching TRBD2. V was pared by 6 bases and J by 9 bases, with 11 bases of the junction left unmatched. CDR1 and CDR2 (germline): SGHTA, FQGTGA. This CDR3 region has 16 residues. The CDR3 loop is CASRELAGGVQGEQFF. The CDR3, as DNA: TGTGCCAGCAGGGAACTAGCGGGAGGGGTCCAAGGTGAGCAGTTCTTC.

This clonotype was seen only a few times. J is TRBJ2-1 and V is TRBV3-1; D uncertain. The germline V gene has CDR1 LGHDT and CDR2 YNNKEL (reference sequence). V dropped 5 bases and J dropped 6 bases, with 11 bases sitting between them. The CDR3 sequence is 13 residues long. The CDR3 sequence is CASSDRRSNEQFF. The CDR3 region has the DNA TGTGCCAGCAGCGACCGCCGGAGCAATGAGCAGTTCTTC.

This clonotype was observed a few times. V and J are TRBV7-9 and TRBJ2-3; 11 bases are shared with TRBD2. The germline CDR1 and CDR2 sequences are SEHNR and FQNEAQ (reference sequence). V was clipped by 2 bases and J by 4 bases; unmatched bases: 5. This CDR3 is 16 amino acids long. The CDR3: CASSLRNSGRADTQYF. CDR3 nucleotide sequence: TGTGCCAGCAGCTTACGGAATAGCGGGAGGGCAGATACGCAGTATTTT.

A note on this clonotype: Its ends do not fully match the called genes, so a read error is possible. The chain joins TRBV20-1 to TRBJ1-2; D gene unclear. The germline V gene has CDR1 DFQATT and CDR2 SNEGSKA (reference sequence). The CDR3 runs 14 residues. CDR3 sequence (DNA): TGCTGTGCTAGAGATTTTCGGGGAGTGGGAGGCTACACCTTC. As protein: CCARDFRGVGGYTF.

This clonotype was detected only a few times. CDR3 in amino acids: CASIRAGGPGTQYF. CDR3 in DNA: TGTGCCAGCATAAGAGCGGGAGGGCCCGGGACCCAGTACTTC. The chain combines TRBV7-9 with TRBJ2-5; TRBD2 matches 10 bases. This CDR3 spans 14 amino acids. Germline V gives CDR1 SEHNR, CDR2 FQNEAQ (reference sequence). V trimming: 7 bases; J trimming: 7 bases; junction bases outside the gene matches: 9. The full variable domain, its missing parts supplied by reference TRBV7-9 and TRBJ2-5, is DTGVSQNPRHKITKRGQNVTFRCDPISEHNRLYWYRQTLGQGPEFLTYFQNEAQLEKSRLLSDRFSAERPKGSFSTLEIQRTEQGDSAMYLCASIRAGGPGTQYFGPGTRLLVL.

V usage is TRBV7-2 and J usage is TRBJ2-5, with D unresolved. V was clipped by 2 bases and J by 3 bases, with 13 bases between them. CDR3 length: 15 amino acids. Per germline, CDR1 SGHTA and CDR2 FQGNSA. This chain's CDR3 is CASSLSLRTEETQYF. CDR3 in DNA: TGTGCCAGCAGCTTAAGTCTACGCACCGAAGAGACCCAGTACTTC.

The chain carries TRBV14 and TRBJ2-1; possible D gene TRBD2, 5 bases. The ends were cut back, 7 bases at V and 2 bases at J, with 18 bases in the middle. The CDR3 covers 16 residues. Germline V gene lookup returns CDR1 SGHDN and CDR2 FVKESK. The CDR3 here is CASTVGERGPYNEQFF. The CDR3 DNA sequence: TGTGCCAGCACGGTCGGGGAACGCGGGCCCTACAATGAGCAGTTCTTC.

J is TRBJ2-7 and V is TRBV5-1; 7 bases fit TRBD2. The trim removed 3 bases at V and 2 bases at J, leaving 11 bases unmatched. This CDR3 contains 16 residues. Germline V gene sequence: CDR1 SGHRS, CDR2 YFSETQ. Here the CDR3 DNA reads TGCGCCAGCAGCTCGGTGGGGACTATGAGGACCTACGAGCAGTACTTC. Its translation is CASSSVGTMRTYEQYF.

This clonotype was observed a few times. The chain recombines TRBV11-2 with TRBJ2-1; D call uncertain. Trimming removed 1 base from V and 12 bases from J, with 31 bases in between. From germline, CDR1 is SGHAT and CDR2 FQNNGV. The CDR3 covers 19 residues. Written as DNA, the CDR3 is TGTGCCAGCAGCTTAGTTCTAACTTTTTGCGTGACGCCCTACAGCTGGCAGTTCTTC. Translated, it gives CASSLVLTFCVTPYSWQFF.

The chain combines TRBV25-1 with TRBJ2-5, with 12 bases that match TRBD2. The CDR3 runs to 16 residues. V was clipped by 2 bases and J by 2 bases; unmatched bases: 3. Germline CDR1 is MGHDK and CDR2 is SYGVNS. The CDR3 nucleotides are TGTGCCAGCAGTGAACTAGCGGGAGGGGCTCAAGAGACCCAGTACTTC. This sequence encodes CASSELAGGAQETQYF.

This clonotype was seen a few times. The chain joins TRBV10-3 to TRBJ2-3; 16 positions match TRBD2. Germline values: CDR1 ENHRY, CDR2 SYGVKD. J lost 4 bases, V lost 6 bases, and 16 bases had no gene match. CDR3 length: 20 amino acids. CDR3 loop: CAISAKTGTSGRASPDTQYF. The CDR3 bases are TGTGCCATCAGCGCCAAAACCGGGACTAGCGGGAGGGCCTCCCCAGATACGCAGTATTTT.